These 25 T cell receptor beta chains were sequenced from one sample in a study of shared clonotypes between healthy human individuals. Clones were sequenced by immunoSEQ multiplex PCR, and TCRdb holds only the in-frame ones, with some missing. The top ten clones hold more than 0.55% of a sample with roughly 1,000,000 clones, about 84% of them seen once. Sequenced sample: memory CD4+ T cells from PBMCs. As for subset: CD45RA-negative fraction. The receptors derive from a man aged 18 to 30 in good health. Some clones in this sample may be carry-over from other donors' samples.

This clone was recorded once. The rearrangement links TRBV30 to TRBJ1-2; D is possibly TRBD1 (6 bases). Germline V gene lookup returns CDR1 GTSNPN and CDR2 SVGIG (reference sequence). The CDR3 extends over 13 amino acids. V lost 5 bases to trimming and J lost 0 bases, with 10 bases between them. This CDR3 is CAWWDTTNYGYTF. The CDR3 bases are TGTGCCTGGTGGGACACCACTAACTATGGCTACACCTTC.

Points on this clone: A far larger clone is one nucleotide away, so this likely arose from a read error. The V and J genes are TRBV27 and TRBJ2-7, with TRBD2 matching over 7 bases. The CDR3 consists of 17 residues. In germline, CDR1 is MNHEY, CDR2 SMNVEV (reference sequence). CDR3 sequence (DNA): TGTGCCAGCGGACGGGGGGATCTAGGGTACCGTCCCTACGAGCAGTGCTTC. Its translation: CASGRGDLGYRPYEQCF.

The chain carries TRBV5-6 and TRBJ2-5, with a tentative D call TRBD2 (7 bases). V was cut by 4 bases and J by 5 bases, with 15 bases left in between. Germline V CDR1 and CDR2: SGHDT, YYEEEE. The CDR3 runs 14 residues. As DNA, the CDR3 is TGTGCCAGCAGCACACCTAAGGGGGGGGAGACCCAGTACTTC. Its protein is CASSTPKGGETQYF.

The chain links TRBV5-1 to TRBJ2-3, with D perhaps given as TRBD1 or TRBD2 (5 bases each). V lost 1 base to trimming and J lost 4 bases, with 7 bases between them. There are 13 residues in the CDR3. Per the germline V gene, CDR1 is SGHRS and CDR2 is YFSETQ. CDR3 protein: CASSLLGPDTQYF. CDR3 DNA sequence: TGCGCCAGCAGCTTGCTGGGACCAGATACGCAGTATTTT.

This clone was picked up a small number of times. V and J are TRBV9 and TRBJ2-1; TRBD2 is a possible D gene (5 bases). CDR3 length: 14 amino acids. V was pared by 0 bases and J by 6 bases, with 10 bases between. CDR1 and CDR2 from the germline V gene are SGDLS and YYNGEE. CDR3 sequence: CASSVGMAGNEQFF. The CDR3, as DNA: TGTGCCAGCAGCGTAGGTATGGCGGGCAATGAGCAGTTCTTC.

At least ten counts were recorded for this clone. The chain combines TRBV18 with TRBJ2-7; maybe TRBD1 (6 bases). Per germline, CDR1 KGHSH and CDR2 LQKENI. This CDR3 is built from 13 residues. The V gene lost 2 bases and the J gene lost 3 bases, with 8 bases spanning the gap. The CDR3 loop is CASSPGQFYEQYF. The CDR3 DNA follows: TGTGCCAGCTCACCAGGACAGTTCTACGAGCAGTACTTC. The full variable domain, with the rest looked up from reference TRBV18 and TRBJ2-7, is NAGVMQNPRHLVRRRGQEARLRCSPMKGHSHVYWYRQLPEEGLKFMVYLQKENIIDESGMPKERFSAEFPKEGPSILRIQQVVRGDSAAYFCASSPGQFYEQYFGPGTRLTVT.

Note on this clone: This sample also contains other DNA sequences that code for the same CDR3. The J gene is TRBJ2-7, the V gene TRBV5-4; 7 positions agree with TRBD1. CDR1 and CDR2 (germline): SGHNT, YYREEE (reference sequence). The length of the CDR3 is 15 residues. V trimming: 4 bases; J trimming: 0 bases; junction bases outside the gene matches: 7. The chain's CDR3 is CASSPRQGSSYEQYF. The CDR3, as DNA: TGTGCCAGCAGCCCACGACAGGGCTCCTCCTACGAGCAGTACTTC.

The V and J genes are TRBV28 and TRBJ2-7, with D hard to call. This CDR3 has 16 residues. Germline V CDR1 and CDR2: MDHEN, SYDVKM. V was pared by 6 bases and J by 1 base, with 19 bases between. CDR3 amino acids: CASRVSRPERSYEQYF. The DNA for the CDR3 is TGTGCCAGCAGGGTGAGTAGACCCGAGAGGTCCTACGAGCAGTACTTC.

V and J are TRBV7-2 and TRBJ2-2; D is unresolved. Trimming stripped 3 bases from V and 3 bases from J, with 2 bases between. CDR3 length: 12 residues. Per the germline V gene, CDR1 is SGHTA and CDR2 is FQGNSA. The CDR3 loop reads CASSFYTGELFF. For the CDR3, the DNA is TGTGCCAGCAGCTTCTACACCGGGGAGCTGTTTTTT.

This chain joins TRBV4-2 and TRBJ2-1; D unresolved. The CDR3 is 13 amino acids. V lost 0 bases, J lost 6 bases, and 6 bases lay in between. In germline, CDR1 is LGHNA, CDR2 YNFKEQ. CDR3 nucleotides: TGTGCCAGCAGCCAAGACCCTGGCAATGAGCAGTTCTTC. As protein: CASSQDPGNEQFF.

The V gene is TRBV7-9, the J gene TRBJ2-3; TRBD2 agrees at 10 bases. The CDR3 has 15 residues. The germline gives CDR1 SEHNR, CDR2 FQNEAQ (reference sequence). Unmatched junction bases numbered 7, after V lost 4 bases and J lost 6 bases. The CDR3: CASSYEREGRDTQYF. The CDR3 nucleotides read TGTGCCAGCAGCTACGAGCGGGAGGGCAGGGATACGCAGTATTTT. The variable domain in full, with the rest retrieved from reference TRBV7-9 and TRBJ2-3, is DTGVSQNPRHKITKRGQNVTFRCDPISEHNRLYWYRQTLGQGPEFLTYFQNEAQLEKSRLLSDRFSAERPKGSFSTLEIQRTEQGDSAMYLCASSYEREGRDTQYFGPGTRLTVL.

The CDR3: CASSSSLREKLFF. For the CDR3, the DNA is TGTGCCAGCAGCTCTAGCCTTAGGGAAAAACTGTTTTTT. The chain joins TRBV11-2 to TRBJ1-4, with unresolved D. CDR1 and CDR2 (germline): SGHAT, FQNNGV. Trimming took 4 bases from V and 8 from J, leaving 11 bases between them. There are 13 residues in the CDR3.

The CDR3 region has the DNA TGTGCCAGCTCACCATCCGCGGTCGAGCAGTACTTC. Its protein product is CASSPSAVEQYF. The V and J genes are TRBV18 and TRBJ2-7; D gene ambiguous. V lost 2 bases and J lost 6, with 8 bases in between. The CDR3 is 12 residues long. Per germline, CDR1 KGHSH and CDR2 LQKENI.

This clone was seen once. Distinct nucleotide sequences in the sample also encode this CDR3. The CDR3 DNA sequence: TGTGCCAGCAGCGTAGTTGGATCCACTGAAGCTTTCTTT. Residues: CASSVVGSTEAFF. The chain joins TRBV9 to TRBJ1-1, with no clear D. The CDR3 consists of 13 residues. CDR1 is SGDLS and CDR2 is YYNGEE in the germline V gene. The V end was cut by 0 bases, the J end by 4 bases, with 7 bases between.

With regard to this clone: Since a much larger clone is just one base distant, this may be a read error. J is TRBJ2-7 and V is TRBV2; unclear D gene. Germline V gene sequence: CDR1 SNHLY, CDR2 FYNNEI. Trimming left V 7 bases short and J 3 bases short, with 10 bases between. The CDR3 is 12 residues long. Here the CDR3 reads CASKSTGYEQYF. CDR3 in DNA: TGTGCCAGCAAGTCTACGGGCTACGAGCAGTACTTC.

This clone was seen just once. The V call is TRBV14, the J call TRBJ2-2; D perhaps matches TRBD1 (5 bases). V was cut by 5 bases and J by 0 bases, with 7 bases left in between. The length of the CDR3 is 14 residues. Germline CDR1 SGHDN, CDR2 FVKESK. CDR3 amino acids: CASSRGANTGELFF. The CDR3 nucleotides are TGTGCCAGCAGCAGGGGCGCGAACACCGGGGAGCTGTTTTTT.

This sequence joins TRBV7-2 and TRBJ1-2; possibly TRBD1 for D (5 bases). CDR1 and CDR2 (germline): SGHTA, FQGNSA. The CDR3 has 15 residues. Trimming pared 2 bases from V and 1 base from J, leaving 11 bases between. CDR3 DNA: TGTGCCAGCAGCTTAACCGACAGATTTAACTATGGCTACACCTTC. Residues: CASSLTDRFNYGYTF.

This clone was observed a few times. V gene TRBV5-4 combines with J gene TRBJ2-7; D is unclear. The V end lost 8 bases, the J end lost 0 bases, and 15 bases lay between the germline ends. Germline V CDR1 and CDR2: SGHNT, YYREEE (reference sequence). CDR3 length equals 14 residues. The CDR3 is CARYSPVVSYEQYF. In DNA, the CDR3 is TGTGCCAGATACTCACCTGTGGTCTCCTACGAGCAGTACTTC.

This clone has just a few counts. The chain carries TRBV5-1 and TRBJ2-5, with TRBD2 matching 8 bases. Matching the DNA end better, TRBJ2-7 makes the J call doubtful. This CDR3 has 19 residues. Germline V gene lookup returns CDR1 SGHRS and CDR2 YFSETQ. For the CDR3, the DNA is TGCGCCAGCAGTACGATGGGTGGACTAGCAGGCAGCAGCCGCTACGAGCAGTACTTC. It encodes CASSTMGGLAGSSRYEQYF.

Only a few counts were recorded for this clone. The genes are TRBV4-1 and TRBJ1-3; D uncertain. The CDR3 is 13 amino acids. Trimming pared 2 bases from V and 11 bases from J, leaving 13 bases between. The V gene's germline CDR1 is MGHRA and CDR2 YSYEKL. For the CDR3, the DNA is TGCGCCAGCAGCCAAACGGCCCGAGACGCCATATATTTT. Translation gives CASSQTARDAIYF.

The CDR3 loop reads CASSPGGAGYEQYF. The DNA of the CDR3 is TGTGCCAGCAGCCCCGGGGGAGCGGGTTACGAGCAGTACTTC. J is TRBJ2-7 and V is TRBV7-3, with D possibly matching TRBD2 (6 bases). The CDR3 covers 14 residues. The germline V gene encodes CDR1 SGHTA and CDR2 FQGTGA. V lost 5 bases to trimming and J lost 4 bases, with 15 bases between them.

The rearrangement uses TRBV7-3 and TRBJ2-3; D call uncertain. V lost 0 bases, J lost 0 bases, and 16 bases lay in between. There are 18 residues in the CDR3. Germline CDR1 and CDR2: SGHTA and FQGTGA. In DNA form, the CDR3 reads TGTGCCAGCAGCTTAACGCTCCGGTCAACCGGTAGCACAGATACGCAGTATTTT. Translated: CASSLTLRSTGSTDTQYF.

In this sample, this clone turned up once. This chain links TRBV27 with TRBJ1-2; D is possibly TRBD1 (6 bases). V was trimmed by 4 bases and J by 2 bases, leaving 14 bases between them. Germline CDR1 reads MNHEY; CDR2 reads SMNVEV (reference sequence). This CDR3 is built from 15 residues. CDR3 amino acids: CASSSRGARNYGYTF. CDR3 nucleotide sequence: TGTGCCAGCAGTTCCCGGGGGGCCCGCAACTATGGCTACACCTTC.

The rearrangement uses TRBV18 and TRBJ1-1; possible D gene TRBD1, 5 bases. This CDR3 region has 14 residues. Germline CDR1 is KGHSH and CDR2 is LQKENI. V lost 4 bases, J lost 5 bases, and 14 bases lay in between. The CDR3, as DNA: TGTGCCAGCTCACTCGAGGCAGGGCTAACTGAAGCTTTCTTT. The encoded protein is CASSLEAGLTEAFF.

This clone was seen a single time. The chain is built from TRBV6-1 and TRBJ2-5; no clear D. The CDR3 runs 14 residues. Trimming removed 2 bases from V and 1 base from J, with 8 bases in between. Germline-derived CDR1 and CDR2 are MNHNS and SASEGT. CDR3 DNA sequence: TGTGCCAGCAGTGAAATGTACAGCCAAGAGACCCAGTACTTC. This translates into CASSEMYSQETQYF.